These T cell receptor beta chains were read from a single sample in a study of shared clonotypes between healthy human individuals. The protocol was immunoSEQ multiplex PCR, while the TCRdb copy is restricted to in-frame clones and leaves out a portion. The sample records some 2,500,000 clones, 92% being singletons. The sample comprised naive CD4+ T cells from PBMCs. The receptor source for this set is a man younger than 35 in good health. Some clones in this sample may be carry-over from other donors' samples. The CDR3 runs from the conserved cysteine through the conserved F or W. The D gene is left open where the match is weak. Some rows mark clone size as missing; the rest say once, few, many or name a class of expanded clone.

V gene	clone size	D gene	CDR3 length	J gene	CDR3 protein	CDR3 DNA
TRBV5-1	.	TRBD2	15	TRBJ2-7	CASSPGRTSSYEQYF	TGCGCCAGCAGCCCCGGACGGACTAGCTCCTACGAGCAGTACTTC
TRBV25-1	.	.	15	TRBJ2-5	CASSDPAAGQETQYF	TGTGCCAGCAGTGACCCGGCGGCAGGCCAAGAGACCCAGTACTTC
TRBV19	.	.	15	TRBJ1-5	CASSTKTTSNQPQHF	TGTGCCAGTAGTACCAAGACTACTAGCAATCAGCCCCAGCATTTT
TRBV7-2	.	.	14	TRBJ2-2	CASSLGWVAGELFF	TGTGCCAGCAGCTTAGGATGGGTGGCCGGGGAGCTGTTTTTT
TRBV7-6	.	.	12	TRBJ2-2	CASSFEGGELFF	TGTGCCAGCAGCTTCGAAGGCGGGGAGCTGTTTTTT
TRBV7-2	.	TRBD1	14	TRBJ2-7	CASSTGQGVYEQYF	TGTGCCAGCAGCACGGGACAGGGGGTCTACGAGCAGTACTTC
TRBV19	.	.	16	TRBJ1-5	CASRSLQGNSNQPQHF	TGTGCCAGTAGGAGCCTTCAGGGCAATAGCAATCAGCCCCAGCATTTT
TRBV9	.	.	14	TRBJ2-7	CASSVGVGSYEQYF	TGTGCCAGCAGCGTAGGGGTTGGGTCGTACGAGCAGTACTTC
TRBV5-6	.	.	13	TRBJ2-5	CASSLVREETQYF	TGTGCCAGCAGCTTGGTCAGAGAAGAGACCCAGTACTTC
TRBV9	.	.	12	TRBJ1-1	CASSVEGTEAFF	TGTGCCAGCAGCGTAGAGGGCACTGAAGCTTTCTTT
TRBV19	few	TRBD1	14	TRBJ1-1	CASSSSRDSTEAFF	TGTGCCAGTAGTTCTTCCCGGGACAGCACTGAAGCTTTCTTT
TRBV4-3	.	.	14	TRBJ2-2	CASRPRGGTGELFF	TGCGCCAGCAGGCCGAGGGGGGGGACCGGGGAGCTGTTTTTT
TRBV7-3	.	TRBD2	14	TRBJ2-1	CASSSGTSGGEQFF	TGTGCCAGCAGCTCCGGGACTAGCGGGGGGGAGCAGTTCTTC
TRBV28	.	TRBD1	16	TRBJ2-5	CASSFQGQGLQETQYF	TGTGCCAGCAGTTTCCAAGGACAGGGATTACAAGAGACCCAGTACTTC
TRBV28	.	.	11	TRBJ2-1	CASSLAAEQFF	TGTGCCAGCAGTTTAGCGGCAGAGCAGTTCTTC
TRBV19	.	TRBD2	14	TRBJ2-3	CASTRAGVIDTQYF	TGTGCCAGCACACGGGCGGGAGTGATAGATACGCAGTATTTT
TRBV2	.	TRBD1	19	TRBJ1-2	CASSHTSGTGARANYGYTF	TGTGCCAGCAGCCACACTTCCGGGACAGGGGCGAGAGCTAACTATGGCTACACCTTC
TRBV28	.	TRBD2	15	TRBJ2-3	CASSLPGGRADTQYF	TGTGCCAGCAGTTTACCCGGCGGGAGGGCAGATACGCAGTATTTT
TRBV10-2	.	TRBD2	16	TRBJ2-7	CASSESRDSGNYEQYF	TGCGCCAGCAGTGAGTCTCGCGATAGCGGGAACTACGAGCAGTACTTC
TRBV11-2	few	.	12	TRBJ1-4	CASSPDSFPLFF	TGTGCCAGCAGCCCGGACAGCTTCCCACTGTTTTTT
TRBV7-3	.	TRBD1	15	TRBJ2-1	CASSPGDRVGNEQFF	TGTGCCAGCAGCCCTGGGGACAGGGTGGGCAATGAGCAGTTCTTC
TRBV5-4	.	TRBD2	16	TRBJ2-1	CASSSGIGEGRNEQFF	TGTGCCAGCAGCTCCGGTATCGGGGAGGGCCGAAATGAGCAGTTCTTC
TRBV30	.	TRBD1	15	TRBJ1-5	CAWGQGQYSNQPQHF	TGTGCCTGGGGACAGGGCCAATATAGCAATCAGCCCCAGCATTTT
TRBV5-4	.	.	13	TRBJ2-3	CASSSGSTDTQYF	TGTGCCAGCAGTTCCGGGAGCACAGATACGCAGTATTTT
TRBV6-5	.	TRBD1	16	TRBJ1-2	CASSYSRGTGRNGYTF	TGTGCCAGCAGTTACTCCCGCGGGACAGGGAGAAATGGCTACACCTTC
TRBV2	.	TRBD1	16	TRBJ2-1	CASSPGQVDSYNEQFF	TGTGCCAGCAGCCCGGGACAGGTTGACTCCTACAATGAGCAGTTCTTC
TRBV25-1	.	.	14	TRBJ2-3	CASSAPRDTDTQYF	TGTGCCAGCAGTGCCCCCCGGGACACAGATACGCAGTATTTT
TRBV7-6	.	TRBD2	16	TRBJ2-7	CASSSLASGGLYEQYF	TGTGCCAGCAGCTCACTCGCTAGCGGGGGACTCTACGAGCAGTACTTC
TRBV19	.	.	14	TRBJ1-3	CASSSASSGNTIYF	TGTGCCAGTAGTTCCGCCAGCTCTGGAAACACCATATATTTT
TRBV10-3	.	TRBD2	16	TRBJ2-3	CAISEVGLAGGDTQYF	TGTGCCATCAGTGAGGTCGGACTAGCGGGAGGGGATACGCAGTATTTT
TRBV6-5	.	TRBD2	16	TRBJ2-7	CASSYRAGTSPYEQYF	TGTGCCAGCAGTTACCGAGCCGGGACTAGCCCCTACGAGCAGTACTTC
TRBV7-2	.	TRBD2	16	TRBJ2-5	CASSLPWREGQETQYF	TGTGCCAGCAGCTTACCTTGGAGGGAGGGGCAAGAGACCCAGTACTTC
TRBV25-1	.	TRBD1	14	TRBJ1-4	CASSIDRVGEKLFF	TGTGCCAGTTCCATAGACAGGGTTGGTGAAAAACTGTTTTTT
TRBV5-1	.	TRBD2	19	TRBJ2-7	CARERRAGGSHLGSYEQYF	TGCGCCAGGGAACGGAGGGCGGGAGGGTCGCATCTGGGGTCCTACGAGCAGTACTTC
TRBV11-1	.	TRBD2	18	TRBJ2-7	CASTEGTSGHFTCYEQYF	TGTGCCAGCACTGAGGGGACTAGCGGCCACTTTACTTGCTACGAGCAGTACTTC
TRBV7-9	.	.	18	TRBJ2-7	CASSLATRKTPNTYEQYF	TGTGCCAGCAGCTTAGCTACTCGCAAGACCCCGAACACCTACGAGCAGTACTTC
TRBV19	.	.	13	TRBJ2-5	CASSPTRGETQYF	TGTGCCAGTAGTCCCACCCGCGGGGAGACCCAGTACTTC
TRBV10-1	.	.	16	TRBJ2-1	CASSERAAGSYNEQFF	TGCGCCAGCAGTGAGAGGGCGGCGGGCTCCTACAATGAGCAGTTCTTC
TRBV5-1	.	.	15	TRBJ2-7	CASSLLGGLVNEQYF	TGCGCCAGCAGCTTGTTGGGCGGGTTAGTGAACGAGCAGTACTTC
TRBV5-4	.	TRBD2	15	TRBJ2-1	CASSPSGTHGNEQFF	TGTGCCAGCAGCCCTAGCGGGACCCATGGGAATGAGCAGTTCTTC
TRBV4-2	.	TRBD2	15	TRBJ2-2	CASSQVPSGTGELFF	TGTGCCAGCAGCCAAGTGCCTAGCGGAACCGGGGAGCTGTTTTTT
TRBV21-1	once	.	16	TRBJ2-6	CASSRAVRTGANVLTF	TGTGCCAGCAGCAGGGCCGTTCGGACTGGGGCCAACGTCCTGACTTTC
TRBV27	.	TRBD2	17	TRBJ2-1	CASRSPRRLAVNNEQFF	TGTGCCAGCAGATCTCCCCGCCGGCTAGCGGTAAACAATGAGCAGTTCTTC
TRBV25-1	.	.	15	TRBJ1-6	CASSEGTWEYSPLHF	TGTGCCAGCAGTGAAGGAACCTGGGAGTATTCACCCCTCCACTTT
TRBV28	.	.	17	TRBJ2-1	CASSPHWAVSSYNEQFF	TGTGCCAGCAGTCCCCACTGGGCGGTAAGCTCCTACAATGAGCAGTTCTTC
TRBV7-2	.	TRBD1	15	TRBJ2-2	CASSRPGTGSGELFF	TGTGCCAGCAGCCGTCCCGGGACAGGGTCCGGGGAGCTGTTTTTT